One TCR beta chain is described in this entry. The data belong to a study of cytomegalovirus exposure and HLA in healthy donors. The data were produced by immunoSEQ multiplex PCR, yet TCRdb's version contains in-frame clones alone and is incomplete. Found here are approximately 210,000 clones, 88% of them singletons; the top ten hold 2.9%. Specimen: PBMCs. This receptor was identified in a woman aged 18-29 years in good health and CMV-seronegative.

Here the CDR3 DNA reads TGTGCCAGCAGTTCGCCCCTGTGGACAGGGAGCTATGGCTACACCTTC. It encodes CASSSPLWTGSYGYTF. This rearrangement joins TRBV28 to TRBJ1-2; 8 nucleotides line up with TRBD1. CDR3 length equals 16 residues. V was clipped by 4 bases and J by 4 bases; unmatched bases: 11. From germline, CDR1 is MDHEN and CDR2 SYDVKM.